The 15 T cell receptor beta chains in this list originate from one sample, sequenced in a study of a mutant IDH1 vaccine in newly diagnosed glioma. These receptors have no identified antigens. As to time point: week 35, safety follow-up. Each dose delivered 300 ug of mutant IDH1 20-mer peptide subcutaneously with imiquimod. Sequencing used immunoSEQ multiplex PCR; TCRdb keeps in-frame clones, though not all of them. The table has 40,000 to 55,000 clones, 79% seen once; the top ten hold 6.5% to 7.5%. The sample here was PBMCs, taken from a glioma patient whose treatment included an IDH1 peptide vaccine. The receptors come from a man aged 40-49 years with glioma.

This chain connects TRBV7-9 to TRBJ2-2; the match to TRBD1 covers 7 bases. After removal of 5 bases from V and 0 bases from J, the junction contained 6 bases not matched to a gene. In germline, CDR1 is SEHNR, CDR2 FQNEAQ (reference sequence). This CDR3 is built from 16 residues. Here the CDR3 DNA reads TGTGCCAGCAGCATACACAGGGGCGCGAACACCGGGGAGCTGTTTTTT. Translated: CASSIHRGANTGELFF.

CDR3 protein: CASSTSSYEQYF. CDR3 in DNA: TGTGCCAGCTCAACGAGCTCCTACGAGCAGTACTTC. The chain combines TRBV18 with TRBJ2-7; no firm D call. V was clipped by 5 bases and J by 0 bases, with 5 bases between them. The CDR3 consists of 12 residues. Germline V lookup: CDR1 KGHSH, CDR2 LQKENI.

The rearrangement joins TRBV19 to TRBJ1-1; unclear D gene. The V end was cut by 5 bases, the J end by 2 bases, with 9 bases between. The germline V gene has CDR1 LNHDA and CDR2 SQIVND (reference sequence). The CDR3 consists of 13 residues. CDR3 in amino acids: CASSRTENTEAFF. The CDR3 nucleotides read TGTGCCAGTAGTCGAACGGAAAACACTGAAGCTTTCTTT.

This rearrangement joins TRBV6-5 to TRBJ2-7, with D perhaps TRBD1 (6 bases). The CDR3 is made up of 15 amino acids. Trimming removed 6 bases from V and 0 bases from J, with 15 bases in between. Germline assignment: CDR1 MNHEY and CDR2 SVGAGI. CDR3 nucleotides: TGTGCCAGCAGCGAACCACAGGGAAGCTCCTACGAGCAGTACTTC. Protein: CASSEPQGSSYEQYF.

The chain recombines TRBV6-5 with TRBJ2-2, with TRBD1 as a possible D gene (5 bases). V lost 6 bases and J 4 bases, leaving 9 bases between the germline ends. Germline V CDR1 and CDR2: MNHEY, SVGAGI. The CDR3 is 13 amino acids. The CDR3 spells CASSAGFTGELFF. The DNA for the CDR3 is TGTGCCAGCAGCGCAGGGTTCACCGGGGAGCTGTTTTTT.

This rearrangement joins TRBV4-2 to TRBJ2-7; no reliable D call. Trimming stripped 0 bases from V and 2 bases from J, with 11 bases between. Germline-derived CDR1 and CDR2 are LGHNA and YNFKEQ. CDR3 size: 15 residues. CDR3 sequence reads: CASSQEVGIPYEQYF. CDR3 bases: TGTGCCAGCAGCCAAGAAGTGGGGATACCCTACGAGCAGTACTTC.

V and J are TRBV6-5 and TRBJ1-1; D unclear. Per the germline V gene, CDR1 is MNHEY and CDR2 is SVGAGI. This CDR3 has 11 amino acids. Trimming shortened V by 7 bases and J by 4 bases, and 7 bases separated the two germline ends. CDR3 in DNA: TGTGCCAGCATAGCCGGCACTGAAGCTTTCTTT. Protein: CASIAGTEAFF.

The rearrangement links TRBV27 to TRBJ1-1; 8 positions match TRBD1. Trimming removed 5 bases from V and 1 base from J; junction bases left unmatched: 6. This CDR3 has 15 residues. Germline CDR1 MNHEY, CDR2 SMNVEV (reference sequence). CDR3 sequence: CASSLRTGSNTEAFF. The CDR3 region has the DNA TGTGCCAGCAGTCTAAGGACAGGGTCGAACACTGAAGCTTTCTTT.

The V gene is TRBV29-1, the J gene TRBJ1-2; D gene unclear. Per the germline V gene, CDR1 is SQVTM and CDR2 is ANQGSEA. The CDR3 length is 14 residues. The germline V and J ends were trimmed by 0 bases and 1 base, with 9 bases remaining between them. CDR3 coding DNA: TGCAGCGTTGAAGAAGGAGGGATTAACTATGGCTACACCTTC. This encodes CSVEEGGINYGYTF.

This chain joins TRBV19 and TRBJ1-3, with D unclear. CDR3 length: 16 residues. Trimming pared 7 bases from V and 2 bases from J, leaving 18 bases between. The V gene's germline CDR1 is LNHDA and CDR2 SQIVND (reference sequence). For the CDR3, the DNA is TGTGCCAGTACCCCGCAGGCAGGAGTGACTGGAAACACCATATATTTT. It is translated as CASTPQAGVTGNTIYF.

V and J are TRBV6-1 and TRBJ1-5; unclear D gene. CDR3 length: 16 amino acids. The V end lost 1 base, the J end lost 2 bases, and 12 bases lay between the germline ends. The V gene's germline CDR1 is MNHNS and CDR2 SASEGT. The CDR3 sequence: CASSEEGPWGNQPQHF. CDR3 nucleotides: TGTGCCAGCAGTGAAGAGGGCCCCTGGGGCAATCAGCCCCAGCATTTT.

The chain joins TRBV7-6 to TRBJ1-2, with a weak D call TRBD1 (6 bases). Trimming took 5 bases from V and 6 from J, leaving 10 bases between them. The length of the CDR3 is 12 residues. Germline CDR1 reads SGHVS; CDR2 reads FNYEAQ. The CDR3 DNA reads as TGTGCCAGCAGCGCGGGACAAGATGGCTACACCTTC. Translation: CASSAGQDGYTF. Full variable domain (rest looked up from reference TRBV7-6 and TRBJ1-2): GAGVSQSPRYKVTKRGQDVALRCDPISGHVSLYWYRQALGQGPEFLTYFNYEAQQDKSGLPNDRFSAERPEGSISTLTIQRTEQRDSAMYRCASSAGQDGYTFGSGTRLTVV.

The CDR3: CASSLRGGTEAFF. The CDR3 region has the DNA TGTGCCAGCAGCCTGAGAGGCGGCACTGAAGCTTTCTTT. V gene TRBV9 combines with J gene TRBJ1-1, with no clear D. Germline CDR1 reads SGDLS; CDR2 reads YYNGEE. The CDR3 length is 13 residues. The ends were cut back, 4 bases at V and 4 bases at J, with 11 bases in the middle.

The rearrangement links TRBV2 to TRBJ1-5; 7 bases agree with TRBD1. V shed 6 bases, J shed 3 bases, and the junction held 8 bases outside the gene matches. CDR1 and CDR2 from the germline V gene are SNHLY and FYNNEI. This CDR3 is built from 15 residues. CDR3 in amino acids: CASSLEGTANQPQHF. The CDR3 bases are TGTGCCAGCAGCCTCGAAGGGACAGCCAATCAGCCCCAGCATTTT.

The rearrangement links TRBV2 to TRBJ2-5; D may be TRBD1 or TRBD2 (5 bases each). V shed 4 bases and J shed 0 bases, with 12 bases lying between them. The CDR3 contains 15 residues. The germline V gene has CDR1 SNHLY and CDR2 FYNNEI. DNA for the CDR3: TGTGCCAGCAGTGTTTTGGGGACGTACCAAGAGACCCAGTACTTC. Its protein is CASSVLGTYQETQYF.